This T cell receptor beta chain was identified during a study of blood T cell repertoires in COVID-19. Produced via immunoSEQ multiplex PCR; TCRdb's table is partial and in-frame only. The sample has about 210,000 clones; roughly 78% are singletons. The germline V gene encodes CDR1 LGHNA and CDR2 YSLEER. The CDR3 totals 13 residues. V trimming: 4 bases; J trimming: 4 bases; junction bases outside the gene matches: 4. The TCR comes from a woman aged 40 to 50 with acute or convalescent COVID-19. Sequencing was done on a sample of peripheral blood. J is TRBJ2-7 and V is TRBV4-3; TRBD1 matches 7 bases. The CDR3 is CASSPGQFYEQYF. The CDR3 nucleotides read TGCGCCAGCAGCCCGGGACAGTTTTACGAGCAGTACTTC.